This T cell receptor beta chain was sequenced for a study of T cells in Graves' hyperthyroidism and ophthalmopathy. Across the study: Sampling of peripheral blood happened at initial diagnosis, prior to any treatment.

Researchers barred patients who had uncontrolled infection, other autoimmune disease, pregnancy or lactation. The CDR3 is made up of 16 amino acids. Trimming at V came to 3 bases and at J to 2 bases, leaving 6 bases not matched to a gene. The V gene's germline CDR1 is MGHRA and CDR2 YSYEKL. TCR beta CDR3 regions were amplified from RNA transcripts. HTBI primers were used for first-round RT-PCR of the TCR CDR3. TCRdb ran MiXCR on the multiplex PCR reads and lists one entry per CDR3 protein. The sample carries roughly 180,000 distinct CDR3 sequences, approximately 9% recorded once. The sample holds a few counts of this clonotype. Its cognate antigen is unknown. Regarding the study as a whole: Blood also contained most expanded thyroid clonotypes above 0.001. The model made its ophthalmopathy prediction, and onset followed a median approximately six months later.

The sample was blood. J is TRBJ2-2 and V is TRBV4-1, with TRBD2 matching over 7 bases. This TCR came from a woman between 18 and 29 years old with Graves' hyperthyroidism that later progressed to Graves' ophthalmopathy. The CDR3 here is CASSQPGGINTGELFF. CDR3 coding DNA: TGCGCCAGCAGCCAGCCCGGGGGGATTAACACCGGGGAGCTGTTTTTT.